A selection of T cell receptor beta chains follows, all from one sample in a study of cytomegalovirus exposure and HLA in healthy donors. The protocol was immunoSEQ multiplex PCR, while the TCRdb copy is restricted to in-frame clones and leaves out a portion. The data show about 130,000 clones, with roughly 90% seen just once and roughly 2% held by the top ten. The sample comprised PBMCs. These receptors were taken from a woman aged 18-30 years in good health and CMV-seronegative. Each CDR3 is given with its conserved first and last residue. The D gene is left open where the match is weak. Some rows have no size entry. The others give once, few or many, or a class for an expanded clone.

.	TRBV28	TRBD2	CASSVLAGGPSEQYF
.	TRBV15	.	CATSRDRAGEFYEQYF
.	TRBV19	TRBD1	CAISTGTGPYGYTF
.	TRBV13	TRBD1	CASSAGTDQETQYF
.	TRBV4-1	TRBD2	CASSQVIVGTIGRVQYF
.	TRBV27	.	CASSLGPSTDEQYF
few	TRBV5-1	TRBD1	CASSMTGFEETQYF
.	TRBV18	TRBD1	CASSTIGTGEGKLFF
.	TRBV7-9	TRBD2	CASSSAGGGPQETQYF
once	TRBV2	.	CASSPDKNYGYTF
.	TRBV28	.	CASRWTGGVGTQYF
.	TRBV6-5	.	CASARTVNEKLFF
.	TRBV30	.	CAWSVSGDQPQHF
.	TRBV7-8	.	CASSFPLPVYTGELFF
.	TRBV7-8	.	CASSQFHTGPAGELFF
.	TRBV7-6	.	CASSTGPGETQYF
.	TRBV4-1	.	CASSYSDSAYGYTF
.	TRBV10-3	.	CAISEGQGLVEKLFF
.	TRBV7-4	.	CASSFRYFGICPYEQYF
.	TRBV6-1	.	CASSLSLRETQYF
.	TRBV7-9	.	CASSSNWRSSEQFF
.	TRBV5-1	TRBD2	CASSPPGLAGGGETQYF
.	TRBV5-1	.	CASSRRDSYEQYF
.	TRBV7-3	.	CASSRFGRGEQFF
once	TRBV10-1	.	CASSESAAAYEQYF
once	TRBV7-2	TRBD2	CASSPWGSGRAWDTQYF
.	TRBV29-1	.	CSVELRDTYEQYF
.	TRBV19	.	CASSILNTNEKLFF
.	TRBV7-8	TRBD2	CASSSRLAGENEQFF
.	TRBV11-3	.	CASSFLNRNTGELFF
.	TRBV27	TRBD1	CASRSGQGAGEQFF
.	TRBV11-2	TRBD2	CASRRTSGSNNEQFF
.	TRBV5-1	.	CASSLGTGEGTDTQYF
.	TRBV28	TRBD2	CASSGTSGTGELFF
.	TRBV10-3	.	CAISEGLGHGQPQHF
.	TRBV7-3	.	CASSLNAREFGYNEQFF
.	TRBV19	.	CASIQGGAFF
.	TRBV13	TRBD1	CASSWTGGLNTEAFF
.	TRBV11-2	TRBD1	CASSGYRGTGNTIYF
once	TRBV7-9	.	CASTLEGYHNEQFF
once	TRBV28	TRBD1	CASSTRDRALSNQPQHF
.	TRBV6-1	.	CASTLLRDQPQHF
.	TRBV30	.	CAWTAGVPGTEAFF
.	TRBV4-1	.	CASSQDEGGNQPQHF